The source of this T cell receptor beta chain is a study of T cell responses to AZD1222 COVID-19 vaccine. General study findings and limits: Donors in the cohort were predominantly white British and more often female, and clonal diversity was possibly underestimated. Seropositive at baseline were only a handful of AZD1222 recipients.

In the case of this clone: The antigen remains unidentified.

From germline, CDR1 is SEHNR and CDR2 FQNEAQ (reference sequence). There are 15 residues in the CDR3. V trimming: 1 base; J trimming: 7 bases; junction bases outside the gene matches: 4. The table came from immunoSEQ multiplex PCR; TCRdb's copy has only in-frame clones and leaves some out. The data hold about 150,000 clones, with around 85% observed a single time. V gene TRBV7-9 combines with J gene TRBJ1-6, with 7 bases lining up with TRBD1. Sample: peripheral blood, taken on day 0 of MenACWY control vaccination. The clonotype originates from an adult in good health. DNA for the CDR3: TGTGCCAGCAGCTTAGGGGGACAGAAAAATTCACCCCTCCACTTT. This translates into CASSLGGQKNSPLHF.